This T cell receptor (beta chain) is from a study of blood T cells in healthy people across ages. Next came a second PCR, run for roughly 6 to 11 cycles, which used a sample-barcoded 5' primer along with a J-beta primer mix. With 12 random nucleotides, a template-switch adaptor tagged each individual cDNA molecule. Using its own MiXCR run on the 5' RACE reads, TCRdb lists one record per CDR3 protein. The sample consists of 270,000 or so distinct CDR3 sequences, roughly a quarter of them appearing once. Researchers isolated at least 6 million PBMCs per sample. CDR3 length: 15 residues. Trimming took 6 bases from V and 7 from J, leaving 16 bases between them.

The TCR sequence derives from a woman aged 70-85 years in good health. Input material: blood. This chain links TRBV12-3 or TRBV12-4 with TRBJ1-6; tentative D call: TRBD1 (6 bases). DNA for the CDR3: TGTGCCAGCAGCCCGACAGGCCGCAAGAATTCACCCCTCCACTTT. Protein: CASSPTGRKNSPLHF.